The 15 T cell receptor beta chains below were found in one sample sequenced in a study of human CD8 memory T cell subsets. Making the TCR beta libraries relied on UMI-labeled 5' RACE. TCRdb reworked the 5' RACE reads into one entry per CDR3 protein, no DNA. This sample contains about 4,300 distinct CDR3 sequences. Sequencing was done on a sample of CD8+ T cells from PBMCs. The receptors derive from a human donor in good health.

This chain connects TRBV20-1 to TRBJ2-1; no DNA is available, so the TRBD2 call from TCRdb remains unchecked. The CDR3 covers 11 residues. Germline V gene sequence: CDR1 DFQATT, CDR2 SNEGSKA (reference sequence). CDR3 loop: CSAVAGFEQFF.

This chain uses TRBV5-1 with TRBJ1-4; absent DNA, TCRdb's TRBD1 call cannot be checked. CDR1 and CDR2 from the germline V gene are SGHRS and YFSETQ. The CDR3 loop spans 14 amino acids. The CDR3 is CASSLVTGYEKLFF.

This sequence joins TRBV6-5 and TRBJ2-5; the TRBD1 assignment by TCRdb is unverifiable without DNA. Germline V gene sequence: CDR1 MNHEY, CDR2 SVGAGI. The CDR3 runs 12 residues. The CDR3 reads CASRTGQETQYF.

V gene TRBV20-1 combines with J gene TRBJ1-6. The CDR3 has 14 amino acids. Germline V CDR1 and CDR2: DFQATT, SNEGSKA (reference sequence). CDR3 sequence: CSANRADYNSPLHF.

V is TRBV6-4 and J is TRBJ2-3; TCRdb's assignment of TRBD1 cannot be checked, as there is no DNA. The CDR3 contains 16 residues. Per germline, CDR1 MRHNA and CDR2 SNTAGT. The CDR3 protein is CASSDPDRGDTDTQYF.

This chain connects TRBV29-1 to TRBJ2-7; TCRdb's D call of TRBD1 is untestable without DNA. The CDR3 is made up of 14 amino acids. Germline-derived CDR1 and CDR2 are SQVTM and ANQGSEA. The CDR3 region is CSVRGFDRVYEQYF.

The chain's CDR3 is CASSSWSPTDTQYF. The chain recombines TRBV27 with TRBJ2-3. Germline CDR1 is MNHEY and CDR2 is SMNVEV (reference sequence). The CDR3 has 14 residues.

The CDR3 is CARQSLAKNIQYF. The chain links TRBV18 to TRBJ2-4. Germline V gene lookup returns CDR1 KGHSH and CDR2 LQKENI. CDR3 length: 13 amino acids.

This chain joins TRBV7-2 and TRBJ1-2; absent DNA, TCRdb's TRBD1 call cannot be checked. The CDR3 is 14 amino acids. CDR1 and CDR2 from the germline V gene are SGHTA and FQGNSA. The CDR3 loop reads CATPGGRSNYGYTF.

CDR3: CASSQDPSIPPYNEQFF. This rearrangement joins TRBV4-1 to TRBJ2-1. Germline CDR1 and CDR2: MGHRA and YSYEKL. This CDR3 has 17 amino acids.

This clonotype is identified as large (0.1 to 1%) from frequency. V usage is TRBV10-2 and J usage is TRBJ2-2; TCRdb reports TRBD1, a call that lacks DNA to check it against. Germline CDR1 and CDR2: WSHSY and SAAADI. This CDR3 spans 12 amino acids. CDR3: CASRVGVGELFF.

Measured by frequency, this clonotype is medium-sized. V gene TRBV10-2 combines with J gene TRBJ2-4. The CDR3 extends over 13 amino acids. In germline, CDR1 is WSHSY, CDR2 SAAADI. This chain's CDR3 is CASNDLAKNIQYF.

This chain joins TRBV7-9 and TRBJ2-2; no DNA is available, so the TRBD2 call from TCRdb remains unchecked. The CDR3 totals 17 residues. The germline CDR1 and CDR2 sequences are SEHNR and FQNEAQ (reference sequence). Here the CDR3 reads CASSLDPAGSNTGELFF.

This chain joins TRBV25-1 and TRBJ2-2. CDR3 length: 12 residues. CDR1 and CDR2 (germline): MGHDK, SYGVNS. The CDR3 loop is CASDSLSGELFF.

The CDR3 sequence: CASSPGERGQETQYF. The chain recombines TRBV11-3 with TRBJ2-5; TCRdb's D call, TRBD1, is unchecked because there is no DNA. The CDR3 extends over 15 amino acids. Per the germline V gene, CDR1 is SGHNT and CDR2 is YENEEA.